This T cell receptor beta chain was identified in a study of regulatory T cells in long-lasting Graves disease. The time point here: newly diagnosed GD, antithyroid drugs for less than 3 months. PBMC RNA served as the TCR library source. TCR beta libraries were built with iRepertoire HTBI primers and Arm-PCR of CDR3 regions. One entry per CDR3 protein, called by TCRdb with MiXCR from the multiplex PCR reads. The data contain about 400,000 distinct CDR3 sequences, about 15% of them seen just once; the ten biggest clones take up over 7.5%. Germline CDR1 is LNHDA and CDR2 is SQIVND (reference sequence). V shed 5 bases and J shed 4 bases, with 9 bases lying between them. This CDR3 spans 13 amino acids. This clonotype was detected only a few times. The antigen is undetermined. Study-wide results and limits: Newly diagnosed patients shared about 950 public clonotypes; persistent patients shared some 2,600. TRBV28, TRBJ1-2 and TRBJ2-5 were segments that persistent disease favored.

These data also featured in a second study, about T cells in Graves' hyperthyroidism and ophthalmopathy. That source notes: Stable disease denoted Graves' hyperthyroidism without ophthalmopathy progression within 18 months. The HTBI primer set drove a first-round RT-PCR of the TCR CDR3.

Here the sequenced sample was peripheral blood mononuclear cells (PBMCs), taken at new diagnosis, from a patient treated with antithyroid drugs. This sequence was found in a woman aged 40 to 55 with Graves disease. The chain couples TRBV19 to TRBJ1-5, with D perhaps matching TRBD1 (5 bases). The CDR3 here is CASSGHLNQPQHF. In DNA form, the CDR3 reads TGTGCCAGTAGTGGACACCTTAATCAGCCCCAGCATTTT.